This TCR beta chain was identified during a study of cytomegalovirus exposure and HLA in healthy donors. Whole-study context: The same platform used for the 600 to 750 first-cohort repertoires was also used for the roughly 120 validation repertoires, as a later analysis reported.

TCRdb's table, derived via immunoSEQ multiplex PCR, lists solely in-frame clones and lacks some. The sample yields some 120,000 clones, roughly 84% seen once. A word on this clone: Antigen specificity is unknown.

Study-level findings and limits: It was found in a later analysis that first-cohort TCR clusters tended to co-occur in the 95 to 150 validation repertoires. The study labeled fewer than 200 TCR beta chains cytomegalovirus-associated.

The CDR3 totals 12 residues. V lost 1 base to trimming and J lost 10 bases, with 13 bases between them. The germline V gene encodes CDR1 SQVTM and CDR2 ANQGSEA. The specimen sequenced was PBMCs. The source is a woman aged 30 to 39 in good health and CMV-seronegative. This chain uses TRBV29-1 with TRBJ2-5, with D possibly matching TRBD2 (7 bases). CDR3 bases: TGCAGCGTTGAAGTAGGGGGGGCGGGCCAGTACTTC. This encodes CSVEVGGAGQYF.